This T cell receptor (beta chain) comes out of a study of blood T cell repertoires in COVID-19. The ends were cut back, 4 bases at V and 3 bases at J, with 15 bases in the middle. Per the germline V gene, CDR1 is MGHRA and CDR2 is YSYEKL. The CDR3 loop spans 15 amino acids. In its sample, this clone was seen a few times. Sequenced by immunoSEQ multiplex PCR; TCRdb stores in-frame clones only, minus some. The table has fewer than 130,000 clones, 76% seen once. The chain is built from TRBV4-1 and TRBJ1-2; D unresolved. Sample: peripheral blood. This sequence was found in a woman at least 80 years old with acute or convalescent COVID-19. The CDR3 loop is CASSRPIPGDYGYTF. The CDR3 DNA is TGCGCCAGCAGCCGCCCAATACCGGGAGACTATGGCTACACCTTC.